This is a list of T cell receptor beta chains from one sample in a study of radiotherapy plus CTLA-4 blockade in lung cancer. Clones were sequenced by immunoSEQ multiplex PCR, and TCRdb holds only the in-frame ones, with some missing. Among around 86,000 clones, 83% were seen once, and the ten largest hold 0.75% to 1%. This material consisted of peripheral blood, taken from a patient treated with radiotherapy plus ipilimumab. The origin of the receptors is a human donor with non-small cell lung cancer who had stable disease on radiotherapy plus ipilimumab. Both conserved end residues are part of each CDR3. D genes are given only for firm matches. Some rows have no size entry. The others give once, few or many, or a class for an expanded clone.

V gene: TRBV27
D gene: TRBD1
J gene: TRBJ2-5
clone size: NA
CDR3 DNA: TGTGCCAGCAGGGGGTTGAGGGGGCCTAGGGGAGAGACCCAGTACTTC
CDR3 protein: CASRGLRGPRGETQYF

V gene: TRBV2
D gene: NA
J gene: TRBJ2-4
clone size: NA
CDR3 DNA: TGTGCCAGCAGCCTCCCAGAGCGTGGAAACATTCAGTACTTC
CDR3 protein: CASSLPERGNIQYF

V gene: TRBV27
D gene: NA
J gene: TRBJ2-7
clone size: NA
CDR3 DNA: TGTGCCAGCAGCTTTCGGGAGACAGGTTATACCTACGAGCAGTACTTC
CDR3 protein: CASSFRETGYTYEQYF

V gene: TRBV29-1
D gene: TRBD1
J gene: TRBJ1-1
clone size: NA
CDR3 DNA: TGCAGCGTGAGGCAGGGGGCGTATAAGACTGAAGCTTTCTTT
CDR3 protein: CSVRQGAYKTEAFF

V gene: TRBV9
D gene: TRBD1
J gene: TRBJ1-2
clone size: NA
CDR3 DNA: TGTGCCAGCAGTCTTAGGACAGGGGGCGGTGGCTACACCTTC
CDR3 protein: CASSLRTGGGGYTF

V gene: TRBV12-5
D gene: TRBD1
J gene: TRBJ1-3
clone size: NA
CDR3 DNA: TGTGCTAGGGACTCCGGGACAGTCTCTGGAAACACCATATATTTT
CDR3 protein: CARDSGTVSGNTIYF

V gene: TRBV4-1
D gene: NA
J gene: TRBJ2-6
clone size: few
CDR3 DNA: TGCGCCAGCAGCCAAAGAGGAAATTCTGGGGCCAACGTCCTGACTTTC
CDR3 protein: CASSQRGNSGANVLTF

V gene: TRBV9
D gene: NA
J gene: TRBJ2-1
clone size: NA
CDR3 DNA: TGTGCCAGCAGCGTAGTAGAGACCACCAATGAGCAGTTCTTC
CDR3 protein: CASSVVETTNEQFF

V gene: TRBV28
D gene: NA
J gene: TRBJ2-1
clone size: NA
CDR3 DNA: TGTGCCAGCAACGTAGTCTCCTACAATGAGCAGTTCTTC
CDR3 protein: CASNVVSYNEQFF

V gene: TRBV6-1
D gene: TRBD2
J gene: TRBJ2-1
clone size: once
CDR3 DNA: TGTGCCAGCACCCCCGGGACTAGCGGCTACAATGAGCAGTTCTTC
CDR3 protein: CASTPGTSGYNEQFF

V gene: TRBV7-8
D gene: TRBD1
J gene: TRBJ2-7
clone size: once
CDR3 DNA: TGTGCCAGCAGCTTGAGACAGGGAATCTACGAGCAGTACTTC
CDR3 protein: CASSLRQGIYEQYF

V gene: TRBV11-3
D gene: TRBD1
J gene: TRBJ1-2
clone size: NA
CDR3 DNA: TGTGCCAGCAGCTTGCGCCGGGGACAGGGCTTCGGTGGCTACACCTTC
CDR3 protein: CASSLRRGQGFGGYTF

V gene: TRBV6-1
D gene: NA
J gene: TRBJ1-6
clone size: NA
CDR3 DNA: TGTGCCAGCCTCCAAGGGGGTAATTCACCCCTCCACTTT
CDR3 protein: CASLQGGNSPLHF

V gene: TRBV6-6
D gene: NA
J gene: TRBJ1-1
clone size: NA
CDR3 DNA: TGTGCCAGCAGTTACTCGAGTAGCTTGAACACTGAAGCTTTCTTT
CDR3 protein: CASSYSSSLNTEAFF

V gene: TRBV11-3
D gene: TRBD1
J gene: TRBJ2-3
clone size: NA
CDR3 DNA: TGTGCCAGCAGCTTAGGTACCGGACAGGGGGCGGATACGCAGTATTTT
CDR3 protein: CASSLGTGQGADTQYF

V gene: TRBV30
D gene: NA
J gene: TRBJ2-5
clone size: NA
CDR3 DNA: TGTGCCTGGAGTTTGGAGACCCAGTACTTC
CDR3 protein: CAWSLETQYF

V gene: TRBV5-4
D gene: TRBD2
J gene: TRBJ2-1
clone size: NA
CDR3 DNA: TGTGCCAGCAGCTTGGTAGCTAGCGGGACTTACAATGAGCAGTTCTTC
CDR3 protein: CASSLVASGTYNEQFF

V gene: TRBV19
D gene: TRBD1
J gene: TRBJ2-7
clone size: once
CDR3 DNA: TGTGCCAGTAGCCGGGACAGAAGTATCTACGAGCAGTACTTC
CDR3 protein: CASSRDRSIYEQYF

V gene: TRBV6-6
D gene: TRBD2
J gene: TRBJ2-7
clone size: NA
CDR3 DNA: TGTGCCAGCAGTTATGAGCGGGAGGGGAACGAGCAGTACTTC
CDR3 protein: CASSYEREGNEQYF

V gene: TRBV4-2
D gene: NA
J gene: TRBJ2-3
clone size: few
CDR3 DNA: TGTGCCAGCAGCACTCTGCTGCGGGATACGCAGTATTTT
CDR3 protein: CASSTLLRDTQYF

V gene: TRBV5-1
D gene: TRBD2
J gene: TRBJ2-1
clone size: NA
CDR3 DNA: TGCGCCAGCAGCCGGACTAGCGCGAATGAGCAGTTCTTC
CDR3 protein: CASSRTSANEQFF

V gene: TRBV7-9
D gene: NA
J gene: TRBJ2-3
clone size: NA
CDR3 DNA: TGTGCCAGCAGCCGAAAGGTTTCAGCCCTACCCACAGATACGCAGTATTTT
CDR3 protein: CASSRKVSALPTDTQYF

V gene: TRBV19
D gene: NA
J gene: TRBJ2-6
clone size: NA
CDR3 DNA: TGTGCCAGTAGTAATAGCCTCCCTGGGGCCAACGTCCTGACTTTC
CDR3 protein: CASSNSLPGANVLTF

V gene: TRBV28
D gene: NA
J gene: TRBJ2-7
clone size: NA
CDR3 DNA: TGTGCCAGCACCCGAGGGCTGGGGGCCTACGAGCAGTACTTC
CDR3 protein: CASTRGLGAYEQYF

V gene: TRBV6-5
D gene: TRBD1
J gene: TRBJ2-3
clone size: NA
CDR3 DNA: TGTGCCAGCAGTACCCTACAGGGGAGCACAGATACGCAGTATTTT
CDR3 protein: CASSTLQGSTDTQYF

V gene: TRBV9
D gene: NA
J gene: TRBJ1-1
clone size: NA
CDR3 DNA: TGTGCCAGCAGTGAAAAAACAGGAGGGTACACTGAAGCTTTCTTT
CDR3 protein: CASSEKTGGYTEAFF

V gene: TRBV7-8
D gene: NA
J gene: TRBJ1-6
clone size: NA
CDR3 DNA: TGTGCCAGCAGCTTAGGTCCGGGCGGGAGAAATTCACCCCTCCACTTT
CDR3 protein: CASSLGPGGRNSPLHF

V gene: TRBV28
D gene: TRBD1
J gene: TRBJ1-2
clone size: NA
CDR3 DNA: TGTGCCAGCAGCACGACAGGGGCAGAGTCCTATGGCTACACCTTC
CDR3 protein: CASSTTGAESYGYTF

V gene: TRBV5-1
D gene: TRBD2
J gene: TRBJ2-1
clone size: NA
CDR3 DNA: TGCGCCAGCAGCTTGGGACTAGCGGGTCTAGAGCAGTTCTTC
CDR3 protein: CASSLGLAGLEQFF

V gene: TRBV2
D gene: NA
J gene: TRBJ2-3
clone size: NA
CDR3 DNA: TGTGCCAGCAGTCCTACAGGGACGTTTACAGATACGCAGTATTTT
CDR3 protein: CASSPTGTFTDTQYF

V gene: TRBV6-6
D gene: TRBD1
J gene: TRBJ1-6
clone size: once
CDR3 DNA: TGTGCCAGCATTAACAGGGGAACCTATAATTCACCCCTCCACTTT
CDR3 protein: CASINRGTYNSPLHF